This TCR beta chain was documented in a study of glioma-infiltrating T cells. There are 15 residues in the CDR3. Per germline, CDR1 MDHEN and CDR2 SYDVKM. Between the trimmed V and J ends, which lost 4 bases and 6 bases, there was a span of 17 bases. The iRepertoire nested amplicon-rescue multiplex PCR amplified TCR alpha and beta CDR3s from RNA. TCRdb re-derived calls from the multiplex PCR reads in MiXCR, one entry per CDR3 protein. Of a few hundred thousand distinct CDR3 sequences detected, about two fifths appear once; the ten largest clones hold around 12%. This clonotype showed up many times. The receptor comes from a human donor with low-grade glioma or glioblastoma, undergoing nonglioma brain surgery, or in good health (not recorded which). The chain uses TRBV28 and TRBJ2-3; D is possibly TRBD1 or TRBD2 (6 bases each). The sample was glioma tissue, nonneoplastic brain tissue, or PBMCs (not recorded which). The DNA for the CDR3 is TGTGCCAGCAGTTCCGGAGGGACATATGCCGATACGCAGTATTTT. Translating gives CASSSGGTYADTQYF. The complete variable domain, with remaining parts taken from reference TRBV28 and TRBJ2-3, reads DVKVTQSSRYLVKRTGEKVFLECVQDMDHENMFWYRQDPGLGLRLIYFSYDVKMKEKGDIPEGYSVSREKKERFSLILESASTNQTSMYLCASSSGGTYADTQYFGPGTRLTVL.